This T cell receptor beta chain was documented in a study of shared clonotypes between healthy human individuals. Naive CD8 isolation took CD45RO-negative cells positively selected for CCR7 and excluded terminally differentiated effector memory CD45RA+ cells. Donation came from healthy HIV-negative adults that had no recent acute infections or vaccinations. CDR3 length: 12 amino acids. From germline, CDR1 is SNHLY and CDR2 FYNNEI. V was pared by 3 bases and J by 9 bases, with 12 bases between. At the deep level, the assay was run. Replicate PCRs for sorted subsets used approximately 220 ng DNA; this equaled about 30,000 T cell genomes. The method was immunoSEQ multiplex PCR; TCRdb's version includes in-frame clones alone and lacks a portion of them. The data contain about 2 million clones, over 85% of them singletons.

The source material was naive CD8+ T cells sorted from blood. The source of this sequence is a man aged 18-30 years in good health. V is TRBV2 and J is TRBJ2-7, with D uncertain. The CDR3 sequence: CASSESQVGQYF. CDR3 coding DNA: TGTGCCAGCAGTGAGTCCCAGGTCGGGCAGTACTTC. The full variable domain, with the rest looked up from reference TRBV2 and TRBJ2-7, is EPEVTQTPSHQVTQMGQEVILRCVPISNHLYFYWYRQILGQKVEFLVSFYNNEISEKSEIFDDQFSVERPDGSNFTLKIRSTKLEDSAMYFCASSESQVGQYFGPGTRLTVT.